This T cell receptor beta chain is from a study of cytomegalovirus exposure and HLA in healthy donors. The ends lost 8 bases at V and 5 bases at J; junction bases unmatched: 17. Germline CDR1 MNHEY, CDR2 SMNVEV (reference sequence). There are 17 residues in the CDR3. The PCR had 60 Vbeta and 13 Jbeta primers. Data came from immunoSEQ multiplex PCR; TCRdb stores just in-frame clones and leaves some out. The sample yields some 150,000 clones, 79% seen once. Sequenced input: PBMCs. The clonotype comes from a woman aged 40-49 years in good health and CMV-seropositive. V usage is TRBV27 and J usage is TRBJ1-2; 10 nucleotides agree with TRBD1. The CDR3 sequence is CASEREGPGQGTYGYTF. The CDR3 nucleotides read TGTGCCAGCGAGCGCGAGGGCCCGGGACAGGGGACTTATGGCTACACCTTC.